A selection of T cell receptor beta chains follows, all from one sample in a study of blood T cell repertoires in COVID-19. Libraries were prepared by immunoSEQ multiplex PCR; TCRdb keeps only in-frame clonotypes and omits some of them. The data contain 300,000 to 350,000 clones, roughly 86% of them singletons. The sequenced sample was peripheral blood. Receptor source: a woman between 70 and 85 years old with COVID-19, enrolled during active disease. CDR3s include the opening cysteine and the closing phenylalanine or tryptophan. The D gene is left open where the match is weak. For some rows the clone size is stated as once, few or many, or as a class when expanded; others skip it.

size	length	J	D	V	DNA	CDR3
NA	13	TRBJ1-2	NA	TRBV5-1	TGCGCCAGCAGGAGGGGGACCGACTATGGCTACACCTTC	CASRRGTDYGYTF
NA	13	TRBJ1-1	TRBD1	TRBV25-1	TGTGCCAGCAGTGTTACAGGGGGCACTGAAGCTTTCTTT	CASSVTGGTEAFF
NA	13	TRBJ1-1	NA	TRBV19	TGTGCCAGTAGTATATCCGACAGACTTGAAGCTTTCTTT	CASSISDRLEAFF
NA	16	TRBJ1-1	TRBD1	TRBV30	TGTGCCTGGAGGGCCGGGACAGGGGAGGCGGGGACTGAAGCTTTCTTT	CAWRAGTGEAGTEAFF
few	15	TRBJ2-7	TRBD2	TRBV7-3	TGTGCCAGCAGCTTCATTAGCGGGGGGCCCTACGAGCAGTACTTC	CASSFISGGPYEQYF
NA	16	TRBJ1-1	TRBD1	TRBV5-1	TGCGCCAGCAGCTTGGCCCCCGGACAGGGAGGGGCTGAAGCTTTCTTT	CASSLAPGQGGAEAFF
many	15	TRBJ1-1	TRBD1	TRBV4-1	TGCGCCAGCAGCCCTTGGACAGGCCCGAACACTGAAGCTTTCTTT	CASSPWTGPNTEAFF
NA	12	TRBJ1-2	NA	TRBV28	TGTGCCAGCAAAGAAGCAAACTATGGCTACACCTTC	CASKEANYGYTF
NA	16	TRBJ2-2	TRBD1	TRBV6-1	TGTGCCAGCAGTGAAAGGGGACAGGGGAACACCGGGGAGCTGTTTTTT	CASSERGQGNTGELFF
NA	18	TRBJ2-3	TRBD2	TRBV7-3	TGTGCCAGCAGCTTACTCGGGTTACTAGCGGGGACCACAGATACGCAGTATTTT	CASSLLGLLAGTTDTQYF
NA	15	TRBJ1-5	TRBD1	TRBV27	TGTGCCAGCAGTTTATATACAGGGGTCGGTCAGCCCCAGCATTTT	CASSLYTGVGQPQHF
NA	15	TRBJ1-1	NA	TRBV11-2	TGTGCCAGCAGCCCGCCTCCGGCAGGGTACACTGAAGCTTTCTTT	CASSPPPAGYTEAFF
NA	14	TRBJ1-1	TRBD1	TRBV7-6	TGTGCCAGCAGCTCCAGGACAGGGATGGGTGAAGCTTTCTTT	CASSSRTGMGEAFF
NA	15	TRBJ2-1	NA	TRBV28	TGTGCCAGCAGTTCTCTAGGGACTCGAGGCGATGAGCAGTTCTTC	CASSSLGTRGDEQFF
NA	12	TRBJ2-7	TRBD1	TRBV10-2	TGCGCCAGCAGTGACAGGGGGTCCGAGCAGTACTTC	CASSDRGSEQYF
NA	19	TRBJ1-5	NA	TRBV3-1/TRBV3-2	TGTGCCAGCAGCCAGGGGGAGCGGGGCCCCGAGGGGAGCAATCAGCCCCAGCATTTT	CASSQGERGPEGSNQPQHF
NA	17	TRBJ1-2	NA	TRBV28	TGTGCCAGCAGCTCCCCCGGGGAGGGAGATTCAGGGTATGGCTACACCTTC	CASSSPGEGDSGYGYTF
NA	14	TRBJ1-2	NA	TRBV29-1	TGCAGCGTTGAAGAACTGACAGTGCTCTATGGCTACACCTTC	CSVEELTVLYGYTF
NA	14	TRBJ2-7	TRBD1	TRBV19	TGTGCCAGTAGTGTTCTGGGACAGGGGAACGAGCAGTACTTC	CASSVLGQGNEQYF
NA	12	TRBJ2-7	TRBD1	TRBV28	TGTGCCGGAGGGGACAGGGCCTACGAGCAGTACTTC	CAGGDRAYEQYF
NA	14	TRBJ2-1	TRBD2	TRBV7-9	TGTGCCAGCAGCTTATTCGGGGGGAGCGATGAGCAGTTCTTC	CASSLFGGSDEQFF
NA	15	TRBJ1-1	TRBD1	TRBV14	TGTGCCAGTGCACCGGGACAGGGAATGAACACTGAAGCTTTCTTT	CASAPGQGMNTEAFF
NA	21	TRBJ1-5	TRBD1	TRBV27	TGTGCCAGCAATCCCAGCGGGAGGGGGACAGGCCCCTCTTATAGCAATCAGCCCCAGCATTTT	CASNPSGRGTGPSYSNQPQHF
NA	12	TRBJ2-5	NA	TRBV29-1	TGCAGCGTCAAAGCTTTCCAAGAGACCCAGTACTTC	CSVKAFQETQYF
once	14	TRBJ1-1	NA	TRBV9	TGTGCCAGCCCGCCTCCGGGGGTCGTCACTGAAGCTTTCTTT	CASPPPGVVTEAFF
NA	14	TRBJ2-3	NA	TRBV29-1	TGCAGCGTTGAATTTGGGCGAGGCACAGATACGCAGTATTTT	CSVEFGRGTDTQYF
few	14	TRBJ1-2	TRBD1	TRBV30	TGTGCCTGGAGTGCCATGGGACAGCCCTATGGCTACACCTTC	CAWSAMGQPYGYTF
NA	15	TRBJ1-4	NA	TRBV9	TGTGCCAGCAGCCCCCGGACAGCTACATATGAAAAACTGTTTTTT	CASSPRTATYEKLFF
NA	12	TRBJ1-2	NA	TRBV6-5	TGTGCCAGCAGTCCCCAGGGGCCTGGCTACACCTTC	CASSPQGPGYTF
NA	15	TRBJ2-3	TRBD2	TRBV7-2	TGTGCCAGCAGACGGACTAGCGGGGGCACAGATACGCAGTATTTT	CASRRTSGGTDTQYF
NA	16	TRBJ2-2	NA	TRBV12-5	TGTGCTAGTGGTTTGATCCTTGACAGAGGCACCGGGGAGCTGTTTTTT	CASGLILDRGTGELFF
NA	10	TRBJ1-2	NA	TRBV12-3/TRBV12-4	TGTGCCAGCAGTCCCCGTTTCGACACCTTC	CASSPRFDTF
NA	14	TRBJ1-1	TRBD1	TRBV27	TGTGCCAGCAGAGAGACAGGGGTACTAACTGAAGCTTTCTTT	CASRETGVLTEAFF
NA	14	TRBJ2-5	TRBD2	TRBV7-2	TGTGCCAGCAGCCTAGCGGGGCTTAGAGAGACCCAGTACTTC	CASSLAGLRETQYF
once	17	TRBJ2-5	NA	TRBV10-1	TGCGCCAGCAGTGAGTCAAGAGCGGCAGGGGCCAGGGAGACCCAGTACTTC	CASSESRAAGARETQYF
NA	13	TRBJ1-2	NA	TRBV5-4	TGTGCCAGCAGCAGAACGGGGATGGATGGCTACACCTTC	CASSRTGMDGYTF